This TCR beta chain was documented in a study of Ad26.COV2.S vaccination and SARS-CoV-2 variants. Overall study findings and caveats: Spike-specific TCR breadth was greater after Ad26.COV2.S than placebo. The authors reported substantial breadth in spike-specific CD8+ and CD4+ T cell responses after vaccination.

This table comes from immunoSEQ multiplex PCR, and its TCRdb copy is limited to in-frame clones, with some not included. There are about 350,000 clones in the sample; 90% to 95% occur only once, and about 3.8% lies in the top ten. A remark on this clone: What it binds is not known.

V was shortened by 6 bases and J by 8 bases, with 16 bases between the two germline ends. The V gene's germline CDR1 is KGHSH and CDR2 LQKENI. The CDR3 totals 14 residues. The J gene is TRBJ1-4, the V gene TRBV18; the D is unclear. This clonotype originated in a human donor who had recovered from COVID-19. The sample was peripheral blood, taken after recovery from COVID-19. The CDR3 DNA is TGTGCCAGCTCCCCTCAGAGCGCGAGGGAAAAACTGTTTTTT. Protein: CASSPQSAREKLFF.